This T cell receptor (beta chain) originates from a study of radiation and T cells in renal cell carcinoma. Regarding the study as a whole: Irradiated tumors had higher TCR clonality than control tumors.

Repertoires were generated with immunoSEQ multiplex PCR, while TCRdb's copy carries only in-frame clones and drops some. The data contain 15,000 to 20,000 clones, 45% to 65% of them singletons. CDR3 length: 17 amino acids. The junction had 5 bases not matched to a gene; V was cut back by 3 bases and J by 0 bases. The germline CDR1 and CDR2 sequences are LNHDA and SQIVND (reference sequence). With respect to this clone: The antigen is unknown.

Documented treatment: treatment-naive control, cytoreductive nephrectomy. The source of this sequence is a man aged 35-49 years with renal cell carcinoma. Material: tumor tissue, obtained from a patient whose treatment was nephrectomy without radiotherapy. The chain has TRBV19 and TRBJ1-6; 7 nucleotides match TRBD1. As DNA, the CDR3 is TGTGCCAGTAGTATGTTACAGGGGAGCTCCTATAATTCACCCCTCCACTTT. Amino acids: CASSMLQGSSYNSPLHF.